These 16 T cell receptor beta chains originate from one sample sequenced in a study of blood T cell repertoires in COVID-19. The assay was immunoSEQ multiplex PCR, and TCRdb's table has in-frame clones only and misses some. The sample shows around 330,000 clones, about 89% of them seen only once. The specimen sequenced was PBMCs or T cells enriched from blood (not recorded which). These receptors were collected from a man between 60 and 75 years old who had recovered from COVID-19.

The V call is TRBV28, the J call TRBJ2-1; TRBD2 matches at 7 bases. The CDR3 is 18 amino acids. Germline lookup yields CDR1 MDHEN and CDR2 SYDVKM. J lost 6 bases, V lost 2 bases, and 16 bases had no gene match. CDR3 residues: CASSLRRLAEDLSNEQFF. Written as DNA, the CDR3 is TGTGCCAGCAGTTTAAGGCGTCTAGCGGAGGACCTATCCAATGAGCAGTTCTTC. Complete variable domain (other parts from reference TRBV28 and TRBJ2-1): DVKVTQSSRYLVKRTGEKVFLECVQDMDHENMFWYRQDPGLGLRLIYFSYDVKMKEKGDIPEGYSVSREKKERFSLILESASTNQTSMYLCASSLRRLAEDLSNEQFFGPGTRLTVL.

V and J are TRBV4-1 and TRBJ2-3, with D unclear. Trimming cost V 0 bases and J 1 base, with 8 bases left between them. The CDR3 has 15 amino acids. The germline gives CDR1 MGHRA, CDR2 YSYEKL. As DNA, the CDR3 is TGCGCCAGCAGCCAAGAAGTGGCCCGCACAGATACGCAGTATTTT. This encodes CASSQEVARTDTQYF.

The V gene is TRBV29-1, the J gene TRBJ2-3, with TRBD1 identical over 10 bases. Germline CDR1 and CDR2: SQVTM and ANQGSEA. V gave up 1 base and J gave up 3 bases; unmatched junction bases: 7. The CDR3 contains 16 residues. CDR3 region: CSVEGPRDRGTDTQYF. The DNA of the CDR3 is TGCAGCGTTGAAGGCCCCCGGGACAGGGGTACAGATACGCAGTATTTT.

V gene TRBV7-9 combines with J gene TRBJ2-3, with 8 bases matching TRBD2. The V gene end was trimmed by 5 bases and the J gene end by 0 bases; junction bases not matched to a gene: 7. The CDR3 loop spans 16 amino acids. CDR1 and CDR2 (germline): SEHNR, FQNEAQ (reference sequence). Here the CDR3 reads CASSPRGGTSTDTQYF. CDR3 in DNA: TGTGCCAGCAGCCCCCGGGGGGGGACTAGCACAGATACGCAGTATTTT.

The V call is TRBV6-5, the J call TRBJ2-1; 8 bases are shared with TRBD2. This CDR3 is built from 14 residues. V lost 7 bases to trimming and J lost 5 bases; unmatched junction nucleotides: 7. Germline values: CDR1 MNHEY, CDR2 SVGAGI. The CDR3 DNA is TGTGCCAGCAAGACTAGCGCTATCCACAATGAGCAGTTCTTC. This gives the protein CASKTSAIHNEQFF.

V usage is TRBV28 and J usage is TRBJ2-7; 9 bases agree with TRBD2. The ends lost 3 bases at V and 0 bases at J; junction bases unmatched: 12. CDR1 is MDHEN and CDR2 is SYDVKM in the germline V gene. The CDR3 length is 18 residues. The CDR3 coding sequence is TGTGCCAGCAGTTTGGGATGGGGTAGCGGGGGAAACTCCTACGAGCAGTACTTC. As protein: CASSLGWGSGGNSYEQYF.

The CDR3 DNA is TGTGCCAGCAGCCAAATGTGGCCCGAGCAGTACTTC. It specifies CASSQMWPEQYF. The chain links TRBV3-1 (or the pseudogene TRBV3-2) to TRBJ2-7; D is undetermined. The CDR3 is made up of 12 amino acids. The germline gives CDR1 LGHDT, CDR2 YNNKEL (reference sequence). The V gene lost 2 bases and the J gene lost 6 bases, with 8 bases spanning the gap.

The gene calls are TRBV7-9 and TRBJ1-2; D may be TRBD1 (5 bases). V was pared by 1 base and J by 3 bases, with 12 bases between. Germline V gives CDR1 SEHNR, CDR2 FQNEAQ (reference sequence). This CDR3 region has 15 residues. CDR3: CASSLVGREDYGYTF. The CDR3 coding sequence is TGTGCCAGCAGCTTAGTAGGCAGGGAGGACTATGGCTACACCTTC. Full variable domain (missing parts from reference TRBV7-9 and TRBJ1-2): DTGVSQNPRHKITKRGQNVTFRCDPISEHNRLYWYRQTLGQGPEFLTYFQNEAQLEKSRLLSDRFSAERPKGSFSTLEIQRTEQGDSAMYLCASSLVGREDYGYTFGSGTRLTVV.

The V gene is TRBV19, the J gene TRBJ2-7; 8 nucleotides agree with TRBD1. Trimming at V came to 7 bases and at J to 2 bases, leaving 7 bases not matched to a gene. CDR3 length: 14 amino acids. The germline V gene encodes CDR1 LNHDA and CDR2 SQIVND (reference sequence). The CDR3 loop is CASTDRVPPYEQYF. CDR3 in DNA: TGTGCCAGTACGGACAGGGTGCCTCCCTACGAGCAGTACTTC.

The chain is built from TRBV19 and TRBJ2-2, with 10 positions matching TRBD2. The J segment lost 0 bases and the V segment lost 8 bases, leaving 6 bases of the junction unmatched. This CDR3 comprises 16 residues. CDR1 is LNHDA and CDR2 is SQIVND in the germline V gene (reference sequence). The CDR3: CASSFLAGANTGELFF. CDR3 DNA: TGTGCCAGTTCTTTCCTAGCGGGGGCGAACACCGGGGAGCTGTTTTTT. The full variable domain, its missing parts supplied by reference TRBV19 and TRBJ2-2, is DGGITQSPKYLFRKEGQNVTLSCEQNLNHDAMYWYRQDPGQGLRLIYYSQIVNDFQKGDIAEGYSVSREKKESFPLTVTSAQKNPTAFYLCASSFLAGANTGELFFGEGSRLTVL.

CDR3 loop: CASSLGLLAGGRYQETQYF. Here the CDR3 DNA reads TGTGCCAGCAGCTTAGGTCTACTAGCGGGAGGCCGGTACCAAGAGACCCAGTACTTC. The chain links TRBV7-2 to TRBJ2-5; 12 bases match TRBD2. The germline V gene encodes CDR1 SGHTA and CDR2 FQGNSA. The CDR3 totals 19 residues. Trimming removed 1 base from V and 0 bases from J; junction bases left unmatched: 9.

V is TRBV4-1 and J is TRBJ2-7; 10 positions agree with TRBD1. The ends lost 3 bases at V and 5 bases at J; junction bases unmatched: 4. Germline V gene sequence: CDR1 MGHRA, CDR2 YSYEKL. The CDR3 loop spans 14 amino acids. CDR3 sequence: CASSQTGTGDEQYF. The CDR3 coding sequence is TGCGCCAGCAGCCAGACCGGGACAGGGGACGAGCAGTACTTC.

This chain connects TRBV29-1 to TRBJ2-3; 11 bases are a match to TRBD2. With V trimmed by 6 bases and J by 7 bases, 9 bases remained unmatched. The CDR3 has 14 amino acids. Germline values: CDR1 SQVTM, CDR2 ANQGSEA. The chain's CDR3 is CSVGTSGSANTQYF. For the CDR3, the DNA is TGCAGCGTCGGCACTAGCGGGAGCGCAAATACGCAGTATTTT.

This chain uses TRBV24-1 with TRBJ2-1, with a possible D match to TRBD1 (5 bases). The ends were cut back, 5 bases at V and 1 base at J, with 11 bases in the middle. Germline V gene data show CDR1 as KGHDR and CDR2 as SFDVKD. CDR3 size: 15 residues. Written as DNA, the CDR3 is TGTGCCACCAGTGCACCAGGGAAATCCTACAATGAGCAGTTCTTC. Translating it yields CATSAPGKSYNEQFF.

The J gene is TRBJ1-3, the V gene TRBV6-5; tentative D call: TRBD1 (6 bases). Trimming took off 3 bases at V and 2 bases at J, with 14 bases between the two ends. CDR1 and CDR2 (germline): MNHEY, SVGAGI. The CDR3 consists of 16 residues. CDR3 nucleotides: TGTGCCAGCAGTTATTCGCCAGACAGGACTGGAAACACCATATATTTT. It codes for CASSYSPDRTGNTIYF.

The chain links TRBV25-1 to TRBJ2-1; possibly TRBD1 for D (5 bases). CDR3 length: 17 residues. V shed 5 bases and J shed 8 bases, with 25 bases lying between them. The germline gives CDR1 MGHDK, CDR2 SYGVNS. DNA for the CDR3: TGTGCCAGCAGTCCGCTCTCAGGGTCGACGATAAGGGATGAGCAGTTCTTC. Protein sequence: CASSPLSGSTIRDEQFF.